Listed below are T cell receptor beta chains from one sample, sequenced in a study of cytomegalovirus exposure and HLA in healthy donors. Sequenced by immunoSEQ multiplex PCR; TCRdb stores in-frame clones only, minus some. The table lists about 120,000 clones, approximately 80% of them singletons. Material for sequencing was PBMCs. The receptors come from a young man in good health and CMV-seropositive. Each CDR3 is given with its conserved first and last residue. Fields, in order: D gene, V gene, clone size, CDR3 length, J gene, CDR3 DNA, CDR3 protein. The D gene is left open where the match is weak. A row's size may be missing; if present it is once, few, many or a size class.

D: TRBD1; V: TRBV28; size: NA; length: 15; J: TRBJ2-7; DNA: TGCGCCAGCAGGCTAACCGGGACAGATTACTACGAGCAGTACTTC; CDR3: CASRLTGTDYYEQYF
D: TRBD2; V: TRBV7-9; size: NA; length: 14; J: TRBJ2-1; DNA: TGTGCCAGCACCCGACTAGCTGCCCATAATGAGCAGTTCTTC; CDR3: CASTRLAAHNEQFF
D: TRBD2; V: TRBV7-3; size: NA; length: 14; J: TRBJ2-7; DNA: TGTGCCAGCAGCGTTAGCGGGGGGGCCTACGAGCAGTACTTC; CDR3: CASSVSGGAYEQYF
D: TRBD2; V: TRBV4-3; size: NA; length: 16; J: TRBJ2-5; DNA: TGCGCCAGCAGCCAAGGTCGACTAGCGGAGGGGGAGACCCAGTACTTC; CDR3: CASSQGRLAEGETQYF
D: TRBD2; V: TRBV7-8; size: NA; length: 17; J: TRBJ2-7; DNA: TGTGCCAGCAGCCGCCCCAGGCAGGGACTAACTCTCCACGAGCAGTACTTC; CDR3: CASSRPRQGLTLHEQYF
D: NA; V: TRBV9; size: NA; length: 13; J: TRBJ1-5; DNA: TGTGCCAGCAGCCCGGGGTCGGGGCAGCCCCAGCATTTT; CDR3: CASSPGSGQPQHF
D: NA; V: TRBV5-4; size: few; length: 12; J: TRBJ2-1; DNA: TGTGCCAGCAGCTTCGTGGGGGCCGAGCAGTTCTTC; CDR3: CASSFVGAEQFF
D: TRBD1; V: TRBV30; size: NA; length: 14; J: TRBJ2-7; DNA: TGTGCCTGGACTTTCGACAGGGGGCTTTACGAGCAGTACTTC; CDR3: CAWTFDRGLYEQYF
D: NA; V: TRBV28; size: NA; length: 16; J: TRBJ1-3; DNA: TGTGCCAGCAGCCAAGAGGGGCGGGGAGCTGGAAACACCATATATTTT; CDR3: CASSQEGRGAGNTIYF
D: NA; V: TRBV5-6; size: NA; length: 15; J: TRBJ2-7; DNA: TGTGCCAGCAGCTTGGAGTTAGTGGAGACCTACGAGCAGTACTTC; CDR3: CASSLELVETYEQYF
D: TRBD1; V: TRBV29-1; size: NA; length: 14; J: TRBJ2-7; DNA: TGCAGCGTTGAACTCGGGACAGGGTTCCACGAGCAGTACTTC; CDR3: CSVELGTGFHEQYF
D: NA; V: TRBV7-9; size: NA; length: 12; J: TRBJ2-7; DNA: TGTGCCAGCACAGGGCGCTCCTACGAGCAGTACTTC; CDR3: CASTGRSYEQYF
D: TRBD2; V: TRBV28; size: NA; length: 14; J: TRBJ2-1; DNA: TGTGCCAGCAGCGTAATAGCGGGTTGGAATGAGCAGTTCTTC; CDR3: CASSVIAGWNEQFF
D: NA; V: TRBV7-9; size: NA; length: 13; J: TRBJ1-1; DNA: TGTGCCAGCAGCTTAACAGGGAGCACTGAAGCTTTCTTT; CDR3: CASSLTGSTEAFF
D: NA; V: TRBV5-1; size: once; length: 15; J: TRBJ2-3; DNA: TGCGCCAGCAGCTTGGGGAGGTTTAGCACAGATACGCAGTATTTT; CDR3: CASSLGRFSTDTQYF
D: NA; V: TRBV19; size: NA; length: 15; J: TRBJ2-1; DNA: TGTGCCAGTAGTATAGATCAGGGAACCTACAATGAGCAGTTCTTC; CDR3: CASSIDQGTYNEQFF
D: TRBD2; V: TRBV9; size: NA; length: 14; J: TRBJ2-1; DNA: TGTGCCAGCAGCCCGCGACTAGCGGGAAATGAGCAGTTCTTC; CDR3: CASSPRLAGNEQFF
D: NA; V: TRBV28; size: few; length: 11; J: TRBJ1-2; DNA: TGTGCCAGCCGGGGACAATCGGGCTACACCTTC; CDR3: CASRGQSGYTF
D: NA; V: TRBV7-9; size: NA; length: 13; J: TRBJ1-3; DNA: TGTTCCAGCAGCTTTGGCACTGGAAACACCATATATTTT; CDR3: CSSSFGTGNTIYF
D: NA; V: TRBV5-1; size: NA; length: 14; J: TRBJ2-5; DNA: TGCGCCAGCACCCACGGGACACAAGAAGAGACCCAGTACTTC; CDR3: CASTHGTQEETQYF
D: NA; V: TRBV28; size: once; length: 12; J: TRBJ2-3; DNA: TGTGCCAGCAGTTTTAGCAGCTTTGAGCAGTATTTT; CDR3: CASSFSSFEQYF
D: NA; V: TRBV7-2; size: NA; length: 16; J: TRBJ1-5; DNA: TGTGCCAGCAGCTTAGGGAACAGGGTCAGCAATCAGCCCCAGCATTTT; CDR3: CASSLGNRVSNQPQHF
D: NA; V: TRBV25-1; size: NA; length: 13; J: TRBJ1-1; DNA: TGTGCCAGCAGTGACGGGGGACCCAATCGGGCTTTCTTT; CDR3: CASSDGGPNRAFF
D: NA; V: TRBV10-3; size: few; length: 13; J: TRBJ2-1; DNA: TGTGCCATCAGCAGGGGGGACTACAATGAGCAGTTCTTC; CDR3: CAISRGDYNEQFF
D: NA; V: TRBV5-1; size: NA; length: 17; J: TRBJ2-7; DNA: TGCGCCAGCAGCTTAGGCCTGGACAGACCTACGGCCTACGAGCAGTACTTC; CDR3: CASSLGLDRPTAYEQYF